The clone carrying this T cell receptor (beta chain) has a handful of counts. These data are taken from a study of response to subunit inactivated influenza vaccine. V gave up 4 bases and J gave up 5 bases; unmatched junction bases: 12. This CDR3 has 16 residues. Germline loops: CDR1 MNHEY, CDR2 SVGAGI. A single record per CDR3 protein comes from TCRdb applying MiXCR to the RT-PCR reads. The sample comprises around 570,000 distinct CDR3 sequences, 6.5% to 8% of which are singletons, and around 13% rests with the top ten. The chain joins TRBV6-5 to TRBJ1-1; 8 bases map to TRBD1. This specimen was PBMCs from blood, taken 23 months after vaccination. This TCR was sampled from a man aged 50-75 years who received an inactivated influenza vaccine. In DNA form, the CDR3 reads TGTGCCAGCAGTTTCGGGACAGGAGCCAAGGGGACTGAAGCTTTCTTT. Residues: CASSFGTGAKGTEAFF.